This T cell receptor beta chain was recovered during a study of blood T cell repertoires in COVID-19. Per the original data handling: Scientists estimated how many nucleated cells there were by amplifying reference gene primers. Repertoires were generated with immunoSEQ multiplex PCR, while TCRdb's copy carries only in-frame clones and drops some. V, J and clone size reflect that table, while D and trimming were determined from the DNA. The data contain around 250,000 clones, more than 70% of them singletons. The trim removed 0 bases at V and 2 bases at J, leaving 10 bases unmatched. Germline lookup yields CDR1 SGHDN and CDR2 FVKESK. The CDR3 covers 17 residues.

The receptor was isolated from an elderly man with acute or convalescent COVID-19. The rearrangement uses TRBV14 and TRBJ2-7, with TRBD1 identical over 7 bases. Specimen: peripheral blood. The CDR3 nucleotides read TGTGCCAGCAGCCAAGATCTGAGCCGACAGGGCACCTACGAGCAGTACTTC. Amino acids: CASSQDLSRQGTYEQYF.